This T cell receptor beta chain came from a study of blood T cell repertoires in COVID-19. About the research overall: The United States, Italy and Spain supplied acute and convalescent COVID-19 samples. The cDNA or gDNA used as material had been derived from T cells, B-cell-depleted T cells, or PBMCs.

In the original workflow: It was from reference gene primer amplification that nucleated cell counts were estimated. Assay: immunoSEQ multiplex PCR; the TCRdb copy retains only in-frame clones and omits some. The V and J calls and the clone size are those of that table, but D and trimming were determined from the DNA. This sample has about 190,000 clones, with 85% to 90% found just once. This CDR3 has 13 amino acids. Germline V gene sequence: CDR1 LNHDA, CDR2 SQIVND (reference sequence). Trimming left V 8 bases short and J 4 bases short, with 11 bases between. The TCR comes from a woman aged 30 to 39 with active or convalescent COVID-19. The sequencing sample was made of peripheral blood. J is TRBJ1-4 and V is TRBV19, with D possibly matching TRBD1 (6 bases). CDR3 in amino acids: CASWDTNNEKLFF. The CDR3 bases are TGTGCCAGTTGGGACACCAATAATGAAAAACTGTTTTTT. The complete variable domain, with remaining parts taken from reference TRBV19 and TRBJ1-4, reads DGGITQSPKYLFRKEGQNVTLSCEQNLNHDAMYWYRQDPGQGLRLIYYSQIVNDFQKGDIAEGYSVSREKKESFPLTVTSAQKNPTAFYLCASWDTNNEKLFFGSGTQLSVL.